The T cell receptor beta chain under discussion was sequenced for a study of vaccination effects on CD4 cells after COVID-19. General observations from the study: Clones from infection and from vaccination both contracted markedly late after vaccination.

ViraFEST assay sequencing came after antigen-specific CD4+ T cells were expanded with viral peptide pools. Culture lasted 10 days before CD4+ T cell isolation. The CDR3 has 14 amino acids. Germline V gene sequence: CDR1 SNHLY, CDR2 FYNNEI. Trimming stripped 7 bases from V and 0 bases from J, with 10 bases between. About this clone: Antigen specificity is unknown.

TCRdb's table, derived via immunoSEQ multiplex PCR, lists solely in-frame clones and lacks some. In the table there are about 22,000 clones, about three quarters of which are singletons. The TCR was taken from a human donor who received a COVID-19 vaccine. Source: CD4+ T cells from PBMCs cultured with HCoV-229E spike peptides, taken before COVID-19 vaccination. This chain joins TRBV2 and TRBJ1-5; no clear D. CDR3 bases: TGTGCCAGCACCCCTCAGAATAGCAATCAGCCCCAGCATTTT. It specifies CASTPQNSNQPQHF.